The next 26 T cell receptor beta chains were all read from a single sample in a study of cytomegalovirus exposure and HLA in healthy donors. The PCR employed 60 Vbeta primers together with 13 Jbeta primers. The protocol was immunoSEQ multiplex PCR, while the TCRdb copy is restricted to in-frame clones and leaves out a portion. The sample contains about 200,000 clones, about 80% of which appear only once. The sequencing input was PBMCs. The receptors were gathered from a man aged 18-30 years in good health and CMV-seronegative.

The rearrangement joins TRBV7-9 to TRBJ1-1, with D maybe TRBD1 (6 bases). Germline CDR1 is SEHNR and CDR2 is FQNEAQ (reference sequence). This CDR3 is built from 15 residues. V was pared by 2 bases and J by 1 base, with 11 bases between. CDR3 residues: CASSLRGISNTEAFF. As DNA, the CDR3 is TGTGCCAGCAGCTTAAGGGGGATTTCGAACACTGAAGCTTTCTTT.

The chain couples TRBV7-2 to TRBJ2-5, with 7 positions matching TRBD2. The germline gives CDR1 SGHTA, CDR2 FQGNSA. The CDR3 covers 16 residues. V lost 5 bases to trimming and J lost 4 bases; unmatched junction nucleotides: 13. CDR3 sequence reads: CASSDVGGSRPETQYF. For the CDR3, the DNA is TGTGCCAGCAGCGACGTGGGCGGGAGCAGACCAGAGACCCAGTACTTC. The full variable domain, with the rest looked up from reference TRBV7-2 and TRBJ2-5, is GAGVSQSPSNKVTEKGKDVELRCDPISGHTALYWYRQSLGQGLEFLIYFQGNSAPDKSGLPSDRFSAERTGGSVSTLTIQRTQQEDSAVYLCASSDVGGSRPETQYFGPGTRLLVL.

This clone was seen just once. The chain combines TRBV6-5 with TRBJ2-5; D is perhaps TRBD2 (6 bases). The J call may be wrong; the DNA end is better matched by TRBJ2-7. CDR3 length equals 12 residues. Germline values: CDR1 MNHEY, CDR2 SVGAGI. For the CDR3, the DNA is TGTGCCACCGAGGGGAGGTCCTACGAGCAGTACTTC. It encodes CATEGRSYEQYF.

The chain joins TRBV5-1 to TRBJ1-4; 11 bases are shared with TRBD1. The CDR3 sequence is 16 residues long. Germline lookup yields CDR1 SGHRS and CDR2 YFSETQ. After removal of 4 bases from V and 4 bases from J, the junction contained 6 bases not matched to a gene. DNA of the CDR3: TGCGCCAGCAGCCGGGACAGGGGGTCGGGTAATGAAAAACTGTTTTTT. This codes for CASSRDRGSGNEKLFF.

This clone appeared a single time. The rearrangement joins TRBV7-9 to TRBJ2-7; D might be TRBD1 (6 bases). The CDR3 is 15 residues long. Germline assignment: CDR1 SEHNR and CDR2 FQNEAQ (reference sequence). Trimming cost V 7 bases and J 0 bases, with 16 bases left between them. CDR3 residues: CASNIQQGNSYEQYF. CDR3 nucleotide sequence: TGTGCCAGCAACATTCAACAGGGAAACTCCTACGAGCAGTACTTC.

This chain joins TRBV4-2 and TRBJ2-5; 9 bases line up with TRBD1. Germline V gives CDR1 LGHNA, CDR2 YNFKEQ. The CDR3 is 17 amino acids. The ends lost 0 bases at V and 1 base at J; junction bases unmatched: 6. The CDR3: CASSQDAGTGIQETQYF. The DNA of the CDR3 is TGTGCCAGCAGCCAAGATGCCGGGACAGGGATCCAAGAGACCCAGTACTTC.

This chain joins TRBV27 and TRBJ2-7; 14 positions agree with TRBD2. This CDR3 contains 16 residues. Looked up from germline, CDR1 is MNHEY and CDR2 is SMNVEV (reference sequence). J was trimmed by 5 bases and V by 4 bases; bases with no gene match: 7. CDR3 in amino acids: CASSYLGLAGANEQYF. DNA for the CDR3: TGTGCCAGCAGTTACCTGGGACTAGCGGGAGCTAACGAGCAGTACTTC.

In DNA form, the CDR3 reads TGTGCCAGCAGCGCGACGGAGGGGGCCCGCTCTGGAAACACCATATATTTT. It encodes CASSATEGARSGNTIYF. This chain uses TRBV14 with TRBJ1-3; 7 bases agree with TRBD1. The CDR3 runs 17 residues. V lost 5 bases to trimming and J lost 0 bases; unmatched junction nucleotides: 10. Germline CDR1 is SGHDN and CDR2 is FVKESK.

This clone has only one observation. The chain recombines TRBV7-8 with TRBJ2-2, with TRBD2 identical over 7 bases. Looked up from germline, CDR1 is SGHVS and CDR2 is FQNEAQ. This CDR3 spans 15 amino acids. With 8 bases clipped from V and 7 bases from J, the junction kept 13 bases outside the gene matches. The chain's CDR3 is CASEREAIGSGELFF. As DNA, the CDR3 is TGTGCCAGCGAACGGGAGGCCATAGGTAGCGGGGAGCTGTTTTTT.

This chain joins TRBV4-3 and TRBJ2-3, with TRBD2 matching 8 bases. Trimming removed 1 base from V and 0 bases from J; junction bases left unmatched: 6. Germline V gene lookup returns CDR1 LGHNA and CDR2 YSLEER. This CDR3 spans 17 amino acids. For the CDR3, the DNA is TGCGCCAGCAGCCAAGGGAGGGCTAGCGGGAGCACAGATACGCAGTATTTT. Translation gives CASSQGRASGSTDTQYF.

This sequence joins TRBV5-1 and TRBJ2-7, with 8 bases aligning to TRBD1. This CDR3 comprises 15 residues. Germline V gene lookup returns CDR1 SGHRS and CDR2 YFSETQ. The V gene end was trimmed by 5 bases and the J gene end by 3 bases; junction bases not matched to a gene: 10. The CDR3 is CASREGTGSRYEQYF. Here the CDR3 DNA reads TGCGCCAGCAGAGAGGGGACAGGTAGCCGCTACGAGCAGTACTTC.

J is TRBJ1-5 and V is TRBV28; D perhaps matches TRBD1 (5 bases). With 5 bases removed from V and 0 bases from J, the gap between germline ends came to 8 bases. The germline V gene has CDR1 MDHEN and CDR2 SYDVKM. The CDR3 has 14 residues. The CDR3 loop is CASSAGPSNQPQHF. CDR3 in DNA: TGTGCCAGCAGTGCGGGACCTAGCAATCAGCCCCAGCATTTT.

This clone was counted a single time. The V gene is TRBV25-1, the J gene TRBJ1-1; unclear D gene. CDR3 size: 18 residues. The germline V gene encodes CDR1 MGHDK and CDR2 SYGVNS. V was shortened by 7 bases and J by 7 bases, with 31 bases between the two germline ends. As DNA, the CDR3 is TGTGCCAGCACCCTCCCCCCGGGTTCCTCACCAACCTTTGATGAAGCTTTCTTT. Encoded protein: CASTLPPGSSPTFDEAFF.

The V call is TRBV18, the J call TRBJ2-5; D uncertain. Germline V CDR1 and CDR2: KGHSH, LQKENI. The CDR3 totals 13 residues. Trimming cost V 5 bases and J 0 bases, with 7 bases left between them. CDR3 sequence reads: CASSAVYQETQYF. For the CDR3, the DNA is TGTGCCAGCTCAGCGGTGTACCAAGAGACCCAGTACTTC.

This chain connects TRBV29-1 to TRBJ2-3, with 10 bases aligning to TRBD1. CDR3 length: 15 amino acids. J was trimmed by 3 bases and V by 1 base; bases with no gene match: 4. Germline V gene data show CDR1 as SQVTM and CDR2 as ANQGSEA. CDR3 DNA sequence: TGCAGCGTTGAAGGCTGGACAGGGGGAACAGATACGCAGTATTTT. Protein: CSVEGWTGGTDTQYF.

The chain carries TRBV10-3 and TRBJ2-7; D might be TRBD1 (6 bases). The length of the CDR3 is 12 residues. Trimming left V 6 bases short and J 0 bases short, with 6 bases between. Germline V gene sequence: CDR1 ENHRY, CDR2 SYGVKD. The CDR3 reads CAIRDSSYEQYF. The CDR3 DNA reads as TGTGCCATCAGGGACAGCTCCTACGAGCAGTACTTC.

The rearrangement uses TRBV7-2 and TRBJ2-7; the D is unclear. The CDR3 covers 13 residues. The ends were cut back, 2 bases at V and 2 bases at J, with 7 bases in the middle. Germline-derived CDR1 and CDR2 are SGHTA and FQGNSA. CDR3 nucleotide sequence: TGTGCCAGCAGCTTAATACAGACCTACGAGCAGTACTTC. Protein: CASSLIQTYEQYF.

This clone has just one count. This chain joins TRBV11-2 and TRBJ2-7, with 7 bases lining up with TRBD2. Trimming cost V 0 bases and J 5 bases; bases outside gene matches: 4. CDR1 SGHAT and CDR2 FQNNGV come from the germline V gene. The CDR3 sequence is 14 residues long. CDR3 coding DNA: TGTGCCAGCAGCTTAGAACGGGAGGCACACGAGCAGTACTTC. Its translation: CASSLEREAHEQYF.

This chain links TRBV7-9 with TRBJ2-6, with 8 bases matching TRBD1. Germline V gives CDR1 SEHNR, CDR2 FQNEAQ (reference sequence). This CDR3 comprises 16 residues. Trimming removed 3 bases from V and 3 bases from J; junction bases left unmatched: 4. The CDR3 reads CASSLAQGDGANVLTF. In DNA, the CDR3 is TGTGCCAGCAGCTTGGCACAGGGGGATGGGGCCAACGTCCTGACTTTC.

The genes are TRBV30 and TRBJ2-1; D possibly corresponds to TRBD2 (7 bases). The CDR3 consists of 13 residues. From germline, CDR1 is GTSNPN and CDR2 SVGIG (reference sequence). Trimming pared 8 bases from V and 9 bases from J, leaving 20 bases between. The CDR3: CARGRGGLGEQFF. CDR3 nucleotide sequence: TGTGCCCGGGGGAGGGGGGGCCTGGGTGAGCAGTTCTTC.

V is TRBV6-5 and J is TRBJ2-5; D might be TRBD2 (5 bases). This CDR3 has 15 residues. Germline CDR1 is MNHEY and CDR2 is SVGAGI. V lost 2 bases to trimming and J lost 0 bases, with 10 bases between them. In DNA form, the CDR3 reads TGTGCCAGCAGTTACCTAGCACGGAACCAAGAGACCCAGTACTTC. Translation gives CASSYLARNQETQYF.

The chain has TRBV7-2 and TRBJ2-5, with 9 bases that match TRBD2. Per the germline V gene, CDR1 is SGHTA and CDR2 is FQGNSA. The trim removed 3 bases at V and 4 bases at J, leaving 6 bases unmatched. The CDR3 totals 15 residues. The CDR3 protein is CASSLGAGGGETQYF. In DNA form, the CDR3 reads TGTGCCAGCAGCTTGGGGGCGGGGGGGGGAGAGACCCAGTACTTC.

The CDR3 spells CASSQIRGAEAFF. As DNA, the CDR3 is TGTGCCAGCAGCCAAATCAGGGGTGCGGAAGCTTTCTTT. V gene TRBV5-5 combines with J gene TRBJ1-1, with a tentative D call TRBD1 (6 bases). Germline-derived CDR1 and CDR2 are SGHKS and YYEKEE (reference sequence). CDR3 size: 13 residues. V dropped 4 bases and J dropped 8 bases, with 15 bases sitting between them.

The chain has TRBV5-6 and TRBJ1-1, with 7 bases fitting TRBD1. The J segment lost 4 bases and the V segment lost 0 bases, leaving 3 bases of the junction unmatched. The CDR3 is made up of 14 amino acids. Germline CDR1 reads SGHDT; CDR2 reads YYEEEE. The CDR3 spells CASSLAGGVTEAFF. In nucleotides, the CDR3 is TGTGCCAGCAGCTTGGCAGGGGGAGTCACTGAAGCTTTCTTT.

This clone was recorded once. The V gene is TRBV7-8, the J gene TRBJ2-1; 10 positions match TRBD2. Per the germline V gene, CDR1 is SGHVS and CDR2 is FQNEAQ. After removal of 1 base from V and 7 bases from J, the junction contained 10 bases not matched to a gene. The length of the CDR3 is 17 residues. Written as DNA, the CDR3 is TGTGCCAGCAGCTTAGGGGAAATAGCGGGGGGCAGGAATGAGCAGTTCTTC. Translation: CASSLGEIAGGRNEQFF.

This clone was observed a handful of times. The V and J genes are TRBV27 and TRBJ1-1; tentatively, D is TRBD1 (5 bases). The V gene's germline CDR1 is MNHEY and CDR2 SMNVEV (reference sequence). The CDR3 sequence is 13 residues long. V was pared by 0 bases and J by 5 bases, with 7 bases between. CDR3 sequence: CASSLSEGTEAFF. In nucleotides, the CDR3 is TGTGCCAGCAGTTTATCGGAGGGGACTGAAGCTTTCTTT.